A single sample gave rise to the 3 T cell receptor beta chains below, sequenced in a study of cytomegalovirus exposure and HLA in healthy donors. The table came from immunoSEQ multiplex PCR; TCRdb's copy has only in-frame clones and leaves some out. Among 150,000 to 200,000 clones listed, roughly 81% were seen once. Sequences were obtained from PBMCs. The receptors stem from a woman aged 25 to 45 in good health and CMV-seronegative.

The chain couples TRBV7-9 to TRBJ2-2; 12 bases are a match to TRBD2. This CDR3 region has 15 residues. Germline V gene lookup returns CDR1 SEHNR and CDR2 FQNEAQ (reference sequence). Unmatched junction bases numbered 4, after V lost 4 bases and J lost 7 bases. CDR3 sequence reads: CASSSSGRADGELFF. CDR3 in DNA: TGTGCCAGCAGCTCTAGCGGGAGGGCTGACGGGGAGCTGTTTTTT.

The chain links TRBV19 to TRBJ1-2, with D tentatively TRBD1 (6 bases). Germline-derived CDR1 and CDR2 are LNHDA and SQIVND (reference sequence). The germline V and J ends were trimmed by 1 base and 8 bases, with 14 bases remaining between them. This CDR3 spans 14 amino acids. CDR3 in DNA: TGTGCCAGTAGTATAGCCCAACAGGGCGGGGGCTACACCTTC. It codes for CASSIAQQGGGYTF.

This chain connects TRBV19 to TRBJ1-2; D remains unclear. The CDR3 is made up of 12 amino acids. The ends were cut back, 2 bases at V and 8 bases at J, with 9 bases in the middle. Germline V gene lookup returns CDR1 LNHDA and CDR2 SQIVND (reference sequence). In nucleotides, the CDR3 is TGTGCCAGTAGTATACTACGTTTCGGCTACACCTTC. Its translation: CASSILRFGYTF. The entire variable domain, with the rest obtained from reference TRBV19 and TRBJ1-2, is as follows: DGGITQSPKYLFRKEGQNVTLSCEQNLNHDAMYWYRQDPGQGLRLIYYSQIVNDFQKGDIAEGYSVSREKKESFPLTVTSAQKNPTAFYLCASSILRFGYTFGSGTRLTVV.